The clone carrying this TCR beta chain was seen many times. Per the study methods: Nucleated cell number was recorded as an estimate derived from reference gene primer amplification. The protocol was immunoSEQ multiplex PCR, while the TCRdb copy is restricted to in-frame clones and leaves out a portion. V, J and clone size are taken as reported in that table, and D and trimming were inferred from the DNA itself. The data show fewer than 300,000 clones, around 86% seen once. The entry originates in a study of blood T cell repertoires in COVID-19. For the study at large: Nucleic acid was either cDNA or gDNA, and it came from T cells, B-cell-depleted T cells, or PBMCs.

CDR1 SGHAT and CDR2 FQNNGV come from the germline V gene. Trimming left V 1 base short and J 2 bases short, with 9 bases between. The CDR3 spans 14 residues. The chain is built from TRBV11-2 and TRBJ2-7; D is possibly TRBD1 (5 bases). The sequence was collected from a middle-aged man who had recovered from COVID-19. The sequencing input was peripheral blood. CDR3 sequence (DNA): TGTGCCAGCAGCTTAGGTTCAGGGACCTACGAGCAGTACTTC. Protein product: CASSLGSGTYEQYF.